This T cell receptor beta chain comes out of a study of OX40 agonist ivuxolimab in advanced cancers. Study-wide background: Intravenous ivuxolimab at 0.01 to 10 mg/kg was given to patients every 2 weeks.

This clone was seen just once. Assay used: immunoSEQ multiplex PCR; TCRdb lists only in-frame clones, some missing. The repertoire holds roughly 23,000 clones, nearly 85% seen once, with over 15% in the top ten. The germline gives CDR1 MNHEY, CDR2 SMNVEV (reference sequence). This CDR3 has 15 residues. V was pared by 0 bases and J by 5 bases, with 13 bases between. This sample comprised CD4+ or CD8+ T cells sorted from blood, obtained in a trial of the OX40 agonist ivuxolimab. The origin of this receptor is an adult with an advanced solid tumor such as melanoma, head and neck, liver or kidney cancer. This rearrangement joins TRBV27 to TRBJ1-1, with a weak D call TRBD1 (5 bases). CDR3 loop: CASSLSRGSGTEAFF. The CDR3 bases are TGTGCCAGCAGTTTATCGAGGGGCTCAGGGACTGAAGCTTTCTTT.